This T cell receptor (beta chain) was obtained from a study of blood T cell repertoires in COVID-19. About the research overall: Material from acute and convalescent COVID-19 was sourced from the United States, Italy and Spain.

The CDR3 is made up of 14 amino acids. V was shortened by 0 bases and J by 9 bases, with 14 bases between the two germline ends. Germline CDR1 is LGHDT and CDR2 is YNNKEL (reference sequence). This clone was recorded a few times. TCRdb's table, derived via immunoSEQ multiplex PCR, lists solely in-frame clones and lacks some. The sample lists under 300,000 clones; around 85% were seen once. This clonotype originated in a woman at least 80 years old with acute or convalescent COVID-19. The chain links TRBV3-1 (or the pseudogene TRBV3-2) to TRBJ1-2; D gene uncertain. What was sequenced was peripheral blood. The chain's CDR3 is CASSQDLGTRRYTF. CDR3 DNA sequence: TGTGCCAGCAGCCAAGATCTAGGAACCCGCCGCTACACCTTC.